One and the same sample provided the 8 T cell receptor beta chains below, sequenced in a study of cytomegalovirus exposure and HLA in healthy donors. TCRdb keeps only in-frame clones here, not all; method: immunoSEQ multiplex PCR. The repertoire has about 66,000 clones, 90% to 96% of them found once; the top ten carry around 0.9%. Sample: PBMCs. These receptor sequences come from a man younger than 35 in good health and CMV-seronegative.

V is TRBV5-4 and J is TRBJ2-4; the D is unclear. The CDR3 is 13 residues long. CDR1 SGHNT and CDR2 YYREEE come from the germline V gene (reference sequence). The V gene lost 4 bases and the J gene lost 2 bases, with 7 bases spanning the gap. CDR3 loop: CASSIVSKNIQYF. As DNA, the CDR3 is TGTGCCAGCAGCATAGTGTCCAAAAACATTCAGTACTTC.

This chain joins TRBV19 and TRBJ2-7; 13 positions match TRBD2. The CDR3 covers 16 residues. V lost 3 bases and J lost 7; bases outside the gene matches: 9. Germline CDR1 and CDR2: LNHDA and SQIVND (reference sequence). The CDR3 nucleotides are TGTGCCAGTAGTATTCCTCCGGGACTAGCGGGAATGGAGCAGTACTTC. This gives the protein CASSIPPGLAGMEQYF.

The chain has TRBV28 and TRBJ1-1; 11 nucleotides agree with TRBD1. After removal of 4 bases from V and 4 bases from J, the junction contained 5 bases not matched to a gene. The CDR3 covers 15 residues. CDR1 is MDHEN, CDR2 SYDVKM, per germline. The CDR3 sequence is CASSSVGTGGTEAFF. The CDR3 region has the DNA TGTGCCAGCAGTTCGGTCGGGACAGGGGGCACTGAAGCTTTCTTT.

The chain carries TRBV29-1 and TRBJ1-4, with D possibly being TRBD1 (5 bases). V was clipped by 4 bases and J by 8 bases, with 20 bases between them. This CDR3 is 15 amino acids long. Germline V CDR1 and CDR2: SQVTM, ANQGSEA. CDR3 nucleotide sequence: TGCAGCGTTGGTTGGGCGGGACCTTTTGGGGAAAAACTGTTTTTT. It codes for CSVGWAGPFGEKLFF.

The chain combines TRBV10-3 with TRBJ2-7, with TRBD1 identical over 9 bases. The CDR3 extends over 16 amino acids. The ends lost 0 bases at V and 3 bases at J; junction bases unmatched: 6. Germline V CDR1 and CDR2: ENHRY, SYGVKD. The CDR3 spells CAISESPGQGLYEQYF. The CDR3 region has the DNA TGTGCCATCAGTGAGTCCCCGGGACAGGGTCTCTACGAGCAGTACTTC.

The rearrangement uses TRBV11-2 and TRBJ1-1; D is undetermined. The V end was cut by 2 bases, the J end by 0 bases, with 13 bases between. The germline CDR1 and CDR2 sequences are SGHAT and FQNNGV. The CDR3 totals 16 residues. CDR3 nucleotide sequence: TGTGCCAGCAGCTTAATGGGTGGGCTGCTGAACACTGAAGCTTTCTTT. It yields the protein CASSLMGGLLNTEAFF.

The chain joins TRBV7-9 to TRBJ2-1, with a tentative D call TRBD1 (6 bases). The CDR3 consists of 15 residues. Trimming took 6 bases from V and 5 from J, leaving 17 bases between them. CDR1 and CDR2 (germline): SEHNR, FQNEAQ (reference sequence). DNA of the CDR3: TGTGCCAGCAGTTCGCCCACCAGGGGAAACAATGAGCAGTTCTTC. Protein sequence: CASSSPTRGNNEQFF.

The chain links TRBV2 to TRBJ2-1; a weak D match, TRBD2 (5 bases). Germline V lookup: CDR1 SNHLY, CDR2 FYNNEI. This CDR3 spans 17 amino acids. With 5 bases removed from V and 0 bases from J, the gap between germline ends came to 17 bases. The DNA of the CDR3 is TGTGCCAGCAGTAAACCTGGACTCACCACCTCCTACAATGAGCAGTTCTTC. Protein sequence: CASSKPGLTTSYNEQFF.